Below, 3 T cell receptor beta chains from the same sample are listed, as sequenced in a study of blood T cell repertoires in COVID-19 (dated by TCRdb to the early 2020s). Library construction relied on the immunoSEQ multiplex PCR assay. What TCRdb holds here is the immuneACCESS table cut down to in-frame rearrangements. Part of the clones is not present; checked against another copy, under half of the missing clones reflect an unresolved V gene, and the others are unexplained. The table for this sample lists some 96,000 clones; approximately 87% of them were counted only once. The ten largest make up approximately 10% of the sample. The sample consisted of peripheral blood. The origin of the receptors is a human donor in a cohort sampled during active COVID-19.

This chain links TRBV7-2 with TRBJ2-7, with 7 bases identical to TRBD2. The V gene end was trimmed by 3 bases and the J gene end by 2 bases; junction bases not matched to a gene: 4. Per germline, CDR1 SGHTA and CDR2 FQGNSA. The CDR3 totals 14 residues. CDR3 sequence (DNA): TGTGCCAGCAGCTTGGTCCGGGGGGCCTACGAGCAGTACTTC. Its protein is CASSLVRGAYEQYF.

V and J are TRBV11-2 and TRBJ2-3, with D possibly matching TRBD2 (7 bases). V was shortened by 1 base and J by 4 bases, with 15 bases between the two germline ends. The germline V gene has CDR1 SGHAT and CDR2 FQNNGV. The CDR3 consists of 16 residues. CDR3 nucleotide sequence: TGTGCCAGCAGCTTAGTGGTGGGGGGGCCCCCAGATACGCAGTATTTT. It translates to CASSLVVGGPPDTQYF.

The chain couples TRBV4-3 to TRBJ2-5, with TRBD1 as a possible D gene (6 bases). Trimming removed 0 bases from V and 2 bases from J, with 16 bases in between. Germline V CDR1 and CDR2: LGHNA, YSLEER. The CDR3 loop spans 17 amino acids. The CDR3 here is CASSQDRSRGNQETQYF. The CDR3 DNA sequence: TGCGCCAGCAGCCAAGATCGCAGCAGGGGCAATCAAGAGACCCAGTACTTC.